The text below deals with one T cell receptor beta chain. This specimen comes from a study of T cell clones after liver transplantation. Some clones are missing from TCRdb's copy, which holds only in-frame ones; the method was immunoSEQ multiplex PCR. The repertoire holds approximately 70,000 clones, with around 84% as singletons. This CDR3 comprises 19 residues. Germline CDR1 SGHTA, CDR2 FQGTGA. V lost 5 bases to trimming and J lost 0 bases; unmatched junction nucleotides: 12. The gene calls are TRBV7-3 and TRBJ2-1, with 11 positions matching TRBD2. This sequence was found in a human patient who received a liver transplant. Some T cells here may be from the graft donor. The sample here was CD4+ T cells from blood, taken 48 months after liver transplant. In DNA form, the CDR3 reads TGTGCCAGCAGCCCCCTAGCGGGAGGAGGCCGAAGCTCCTACAATGAGCAGTTCTTC. Encoded protein: CASSPLAGGGRSSYNEQFF.